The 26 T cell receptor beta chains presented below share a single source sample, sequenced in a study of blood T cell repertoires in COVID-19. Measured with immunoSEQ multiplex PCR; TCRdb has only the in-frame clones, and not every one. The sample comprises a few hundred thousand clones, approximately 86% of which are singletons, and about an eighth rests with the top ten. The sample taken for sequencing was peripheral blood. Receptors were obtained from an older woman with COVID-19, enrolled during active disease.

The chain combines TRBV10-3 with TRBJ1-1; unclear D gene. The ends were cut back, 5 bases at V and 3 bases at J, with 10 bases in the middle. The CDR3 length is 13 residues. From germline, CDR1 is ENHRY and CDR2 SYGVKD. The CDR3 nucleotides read TGTGCCATCAGTCCTGGAGGTGACACTGAAGCTTTCTTT. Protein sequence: CAISPGGDTEAFF.

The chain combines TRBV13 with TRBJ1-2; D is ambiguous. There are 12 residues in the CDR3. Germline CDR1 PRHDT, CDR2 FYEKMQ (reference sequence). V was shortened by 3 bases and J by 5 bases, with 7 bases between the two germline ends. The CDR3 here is CASSFRNYGYTF. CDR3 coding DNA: TGTGCCAGCAGCTTCAGGAATTATGGCTACACCTTC. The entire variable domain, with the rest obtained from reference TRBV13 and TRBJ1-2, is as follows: AAGVIQSPRHLIKEKRETATLKCYPIPRHDTVYWYQQGPGQDPQFLISFYEKMQSDKGSIPDRFSAQQFSDYHSELNMSSLELGDSALYFCASSFRNYGYTFGSGTRLTVV.

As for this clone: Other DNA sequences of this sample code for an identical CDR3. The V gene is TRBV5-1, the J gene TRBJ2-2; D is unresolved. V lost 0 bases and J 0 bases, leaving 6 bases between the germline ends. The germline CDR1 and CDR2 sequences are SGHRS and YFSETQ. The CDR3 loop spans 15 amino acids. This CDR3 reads CASSLDPANTGELFF. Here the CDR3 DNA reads TGCGCCAGCAGCTTGGATCCGGCGAACACCGGGGAGCTGTTTTTT.

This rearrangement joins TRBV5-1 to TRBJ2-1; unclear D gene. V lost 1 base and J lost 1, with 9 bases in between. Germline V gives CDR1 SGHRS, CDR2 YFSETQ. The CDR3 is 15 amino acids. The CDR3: CASSLPGLSYNEQFF. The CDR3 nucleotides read TGCGCCAGCAGCTTGCCAGGCCTGTCCTACAATGAGCAGTTCTTC.

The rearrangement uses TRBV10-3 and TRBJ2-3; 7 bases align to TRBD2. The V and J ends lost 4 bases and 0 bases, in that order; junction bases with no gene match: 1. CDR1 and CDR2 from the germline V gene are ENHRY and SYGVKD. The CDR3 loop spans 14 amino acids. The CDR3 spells CAISVGGSTDTQYF. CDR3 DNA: TGTGCCATCAGTGTCGGGGGGAGCACAGATACGCAGTATTTT.

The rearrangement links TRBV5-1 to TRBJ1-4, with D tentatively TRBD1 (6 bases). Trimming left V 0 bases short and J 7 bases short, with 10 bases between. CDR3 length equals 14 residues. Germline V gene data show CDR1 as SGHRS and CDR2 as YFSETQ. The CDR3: CASSLDRVGEKLFF. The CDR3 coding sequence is TGCGCCAGCAGCTTGGACAGGGTGGGTGAAAAACTGTTTTTT.

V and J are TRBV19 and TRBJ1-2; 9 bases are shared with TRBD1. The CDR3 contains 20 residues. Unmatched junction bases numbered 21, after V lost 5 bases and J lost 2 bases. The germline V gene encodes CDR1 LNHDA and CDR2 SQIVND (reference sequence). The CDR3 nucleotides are TGTGCCAGTAGTTTTCCTCCTAATGCTTTGGGACAGGGATTGAACTATGGCTACACCTTC. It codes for CASSFPPNALGQGLNYGYTF.

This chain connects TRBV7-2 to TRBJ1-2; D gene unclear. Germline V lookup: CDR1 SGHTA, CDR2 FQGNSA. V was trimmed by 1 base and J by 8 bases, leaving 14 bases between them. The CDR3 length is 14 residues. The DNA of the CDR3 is TGTGCCAGCAGCTTAGTTCCCCAGGTCCAAGGCTACACCTTC. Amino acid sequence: CASSLVPQVQGYTF.

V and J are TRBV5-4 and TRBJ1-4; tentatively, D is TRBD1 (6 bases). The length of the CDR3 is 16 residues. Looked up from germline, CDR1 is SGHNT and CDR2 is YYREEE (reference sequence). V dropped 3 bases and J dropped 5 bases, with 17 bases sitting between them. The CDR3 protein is CASSSGPTGLNEKLFF. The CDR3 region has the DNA TGTGCCAGCAGCTCTGGTCCGACAGGATTAAATGAAAAACTGTTTTTT.

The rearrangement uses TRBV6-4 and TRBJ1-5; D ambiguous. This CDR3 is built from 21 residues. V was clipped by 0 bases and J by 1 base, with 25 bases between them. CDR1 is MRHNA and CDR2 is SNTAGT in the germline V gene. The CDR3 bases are TGTGCCAGCAGTGACTCGTCAGCACTACCACCGAAAGGCATCAGCAATCAGCCCCAGCATTTT. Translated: CASSDSSALPPKGISNQPQHF.

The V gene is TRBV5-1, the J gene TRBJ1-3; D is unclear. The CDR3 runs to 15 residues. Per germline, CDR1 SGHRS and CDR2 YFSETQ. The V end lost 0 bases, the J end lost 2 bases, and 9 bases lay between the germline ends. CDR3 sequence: CASSLGGSTGNTIYF. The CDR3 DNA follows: TGCGCCAGCAGCTTGGGAGGGAGTACTGGAAACACCATATATTTT. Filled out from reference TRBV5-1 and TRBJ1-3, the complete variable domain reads KAGVTQTPRYLIKTRGQQVTLSCSPISGHRSVSWYQQTPGQGLQFLFEYFSETQRNKGNFPGRFSGRQFSNSRSEMNVSTLELGDSALYLCASSLGGSTGNTIYFGEGSWLTVV.

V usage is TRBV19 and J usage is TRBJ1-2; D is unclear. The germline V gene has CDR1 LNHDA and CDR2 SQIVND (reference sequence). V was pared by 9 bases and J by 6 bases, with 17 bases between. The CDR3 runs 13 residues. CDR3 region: CASTGRFGDGYTF. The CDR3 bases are TGTGCCAGCACGGGCAGGTTCGGGGATGGCTACACCTTC.

The DNA for the CDR3 is TGCAGCGCTTCAACAGGGACTGGAAACACCATATATTTT. As protein: CSASTGTGNTIYF. The chain combines TRBV29-1 with TRBJ1-3, with TRBD1 as a possible D gene (6 bases). The V and J ends lost 7 bases and 2 bases respectively, with 12 bases between them. The CDR3 consists of 13 residues. The germline gives CDR1 SQVTM, CDR2 ANQGSEA.

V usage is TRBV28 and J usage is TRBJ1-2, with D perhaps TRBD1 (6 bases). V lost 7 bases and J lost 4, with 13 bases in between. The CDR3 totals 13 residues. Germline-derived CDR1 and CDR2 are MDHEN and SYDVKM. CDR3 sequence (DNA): TGTGCCAGCACCCCACAGGGTATCTATGGCTACACCTTC. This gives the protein CASTPQGIYGYTF.

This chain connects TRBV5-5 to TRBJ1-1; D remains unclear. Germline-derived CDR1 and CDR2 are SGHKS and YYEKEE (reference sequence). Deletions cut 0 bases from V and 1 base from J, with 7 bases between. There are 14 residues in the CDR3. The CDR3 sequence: CASSLDSPNTEAFF. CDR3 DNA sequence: TGTGCCAGCAGCTTGGACAGCCCGAACACTGAAGCTTTCTTT.

CDR3 protein: CASSLGTGGSYNEQFF. CDR3 DNA: TGTGCCAGCAGCCTAGGGACAGGGGGGTCCTACAATGAGCAGTTCTTC. The chain carries TRBV5-4 and TRBJ2-1, with 11 bases lining up with TRBD1. Germline V gene data show CDR1 as SGHNT and CDR2 as YYREEE (reference sequence). With V trimmed by 4 bases and J by 1 base, 4 bases remained unmatched. The CDR3 has 16 amino acids.

The CDR3, as DNA: TGTGCCGTTGACAGGGCCTCCTCTGGAAACACCATATATTTT. Protein sequence: CAVDRASSGNTIYF. The gene calls are TRBV24-1 and TRBJ1-3, with 7 bases that match TRBD1. Looked up from germline, CDR1 is KGHDR and CDR2 is SFDVKD. The CDR3 covers 14 residues. After removal of 12 bases from V and 0 bases from J, the junction contained 7 bases not matched to a gene.

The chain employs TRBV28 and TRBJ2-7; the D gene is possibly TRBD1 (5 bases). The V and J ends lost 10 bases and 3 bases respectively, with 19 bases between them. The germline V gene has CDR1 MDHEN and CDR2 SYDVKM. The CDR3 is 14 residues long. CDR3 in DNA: TGTGCCACTCCTTGGGCAGGGTGGCGCTACGAGCAGTACTTC. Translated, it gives CATPWAGWRYEQYF.

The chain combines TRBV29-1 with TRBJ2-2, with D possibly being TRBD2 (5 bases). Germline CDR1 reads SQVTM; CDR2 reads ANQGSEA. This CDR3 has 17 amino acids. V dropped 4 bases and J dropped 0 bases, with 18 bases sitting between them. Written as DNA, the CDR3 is TGCAGCGTTGGGGCCGGAGGATGGAACACGAACACCGGGGAGCTGTTTTTT. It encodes CSVGAGGWNTNTGELFF.

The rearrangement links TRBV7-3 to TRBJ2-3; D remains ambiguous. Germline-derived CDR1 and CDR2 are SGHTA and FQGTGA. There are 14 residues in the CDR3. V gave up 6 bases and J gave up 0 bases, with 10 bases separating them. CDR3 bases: TGTGCCAGCAGTTCTCGTGGCAGCACAGATACGCAGTATTTT. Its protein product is CASSSRGSTDTQYF.

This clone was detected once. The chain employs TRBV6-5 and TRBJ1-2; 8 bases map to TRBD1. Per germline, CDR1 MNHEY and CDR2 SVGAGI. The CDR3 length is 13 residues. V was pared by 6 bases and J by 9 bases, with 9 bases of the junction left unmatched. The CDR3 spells CASRQTGVGSYTF. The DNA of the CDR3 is TGTGCCAGCAGGCAGACAGGGGTCGGTAGCTACACCTTC.

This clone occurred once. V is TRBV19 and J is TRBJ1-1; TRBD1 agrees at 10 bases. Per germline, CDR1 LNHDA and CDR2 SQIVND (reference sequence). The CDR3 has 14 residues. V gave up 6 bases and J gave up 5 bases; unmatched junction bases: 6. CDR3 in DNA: TGTGCCAGTAGCCAGGGACAGGGGAGGACTGAAGCTTTCTTT. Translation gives CASSQGQGRTEAFF. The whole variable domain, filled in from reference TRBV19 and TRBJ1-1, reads DGGITQSPKYLFRKEGQNVTLSCEQNLNHDAMYWYRQDPGQGLRLIYYSQIVNDFQKGDIAEGYSVSREKKESFPLTVTSAQKNPTAFYLCASSQGQGRTEAFFGQGTRLTVV.

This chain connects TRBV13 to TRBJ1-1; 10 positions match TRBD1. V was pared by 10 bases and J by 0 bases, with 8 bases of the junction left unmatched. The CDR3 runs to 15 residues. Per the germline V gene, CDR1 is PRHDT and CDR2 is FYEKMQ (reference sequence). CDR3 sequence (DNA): TGTGCCACCCTCTCGACAGGGGGCCTGAACACTGAAGCTTTCTTT. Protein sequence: CATLSTGGLNTEAFF.

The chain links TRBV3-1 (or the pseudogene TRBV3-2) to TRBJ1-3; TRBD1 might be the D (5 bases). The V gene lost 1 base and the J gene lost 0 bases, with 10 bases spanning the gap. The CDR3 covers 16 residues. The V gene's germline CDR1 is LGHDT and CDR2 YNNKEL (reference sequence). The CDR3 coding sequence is TGTGCCAGCAGCCAAGCGTCCGACAGCTCTGGAAACACCATATATTTT. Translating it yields CASSQASDSSGNTIYF.

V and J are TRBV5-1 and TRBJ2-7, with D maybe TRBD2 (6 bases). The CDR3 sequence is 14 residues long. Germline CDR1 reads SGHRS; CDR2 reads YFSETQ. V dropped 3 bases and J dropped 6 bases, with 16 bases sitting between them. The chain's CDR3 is CASSSGTSHVEQYF. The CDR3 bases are TGCGCCAGCAGCTCCGGGACTTCCCACGTCGAGCAGTACTTC. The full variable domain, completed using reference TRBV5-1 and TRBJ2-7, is KAGVTQTPRYLIKTRGQQVTLSCSPISGHRSVSWYQQTPGQGLQFLFEYFSETQRNKGNFPGRFSGRQFSNSRSEMNVSTLELGDSALYLCASSSGTSHVEQYFGPGTRLTVT.

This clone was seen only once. CDR3 loop: CASGETVTGGYTF. As DNA, the CDR3 is TGTGCCAGCGGCGAGACAGTTACGGGCGGCTACACCTTC. This chain uses TRBV7-3 with TRBJ1-2; possibly TRBD1 for D (5 bases). The CDR3 runs 13 residues. In germline, CDR1 is SGHTA, CDR2 FQGTGA. V was shortened by 8 bases and J by 8 bases, with 18 bases between the two germline ends.